One and the same sample provided the 30 T cell receptor beta chains below, sequenced in a study of T cell changes during pregnancy in multiple sclerosis. Profiled with immunoSEQ multiplex PCR; TCRdb holds only in-frame clones, not every one. The repertoire consists of 85,000 to 100,000 clones, with more than 85% occurring once and the leading ten covering about 0.91%. Specimen: peripheral blood, collected before pregnancy. The receptors were gathered from a female donor with multiple sclerosis, enrolled in a pregnancy study.

The chain has TRBV28 and TRBJ1-5; TRBD1 matches 9 bases. J was trimmed by 11 bases and V by 3 bases; bases with no gene match: 2. This CDR3 is built from 12 residues. Germline V CDR1 and CDR2: MDHEN, SYDVKM. The DNA of the CDR3 is TGTGCCAGCAGTTTGGGACAGGGAGCCCAGCATTTT. It encodes CASSLGQGAQHF. The full variable domain, rest sourced from reference TRBV28 and TRBJ1-5, is DVKVTQSSRYLVKRTGEKVFLECVQDMDHENMFWYRQDPGLGLRLIYFSYDVKMKEKGDIPEGYSVSREKKERFSLILESASTNQTSMYLCASSLGQGAQHFGDGTRLSIL.

V usage is TRBV30 and J usage is TRBJ2-7, with D possibly TRBD1 on 5 matching bases. Germline loops: CDR1 GTSNPN, CDR2 SVGIG (reference sequence). Trimming removed 0 bases from V and 3 bases from J, with 6 bases in between. The CDR3 has 12 amino acids. As DNA, the CDR3 is TGTGCCTGGAGTGTAGACAGCTACGAGCAGTACTTC. Translation gives CAWSVDSYEQYF.

The chain joins TRBV18 to TRBJ1-1, with 7 bases lining up with TRBD1. Germline CDR1 and CDR2: KGHSH and LQKENI. There are 17 residues in the CDR3. The trim removed 4 bases at V and 0 bases at J, leaving 11 bases unmatched. CDR3 sequence: CASSLRTGSLMNTEAFF. CDR3 sequence (DNA): TGTGCCAGCTCACTAAGGACAGGCTCTCTGATGAACACTGAAGCTTTCTTT. Combining the CDR3 with reference TRBV18 and TRBJ1-1 gives the whole variable domain NAGVMQNPRHLVRRRGQEARLRCSPMKGHSHVYWYRQLPEEGLKFMVYLQKENIIDESGMPKERFSAEFPKEGPSILRIQQVVRGDSAAYFCASSLRTGSLMNTEAFFGQGTRLTVV.

CDR3 amino acids: CASSFRGTGELFF. CDR3 in DNA: TGCGCCAGCAGCTTCAGGGGGACCGGGGAGCTGTTTTTT. The V gene is TRBV5-1, the J gene TRBJ2-2, with TRBD1 matching over 7 bases. With 2 bases clipped from V and 5 bases from J, the junction kept 0 bases outside the gene matches. CDR3 size: 13 residues. Germline V gene data show CDR1 as SGHRS and CDR2 as YFSETQ.

This rearrangement joins TRBV30 to TRBJ2-7, with 7 bases lining up with TRBD2. The CDR3 has 14 residues. Trimming at V came to 5 bases and at J to 6 bases, leaving 13 bases not matched to a gene. Per the germline V gene, CDR1 is GTSNPN and CDR2 is SVGIG (reference sequence). CDR3 in DNA: TGTGCCTGGTGTCTTGGCGGGAGTAGGTCCGAGCAGTACTTC. Amino acid sequence: CAWCLGGSRSEQYF.

V gene TRBV19 combines with J gene TRBJ2-7; D is undetermined. This CDR3 has 14 amino acids. CDR1 and CDR2 from the germline V gene are LNHDA and SQIVND (reference sequence). Trimming removed 3 bases at V and 3 bases at J, with 12 bases between. The CDR3 loop reads CASSIDGSYYEQYF. CDR3 DNA sequence: TGTGCCAGTAGTATTGATGGCAGTTACTACGAGCAGTACTTC.

This rearrangement joins TRBV9 to TRBJ1-2; TRBD1 might be the D (5 bases). V lost 4 bases to trimming and J lost 5 bases, with 18 bases between them. CDR1 is SGDLS and CDR2 is YYNGEE in the germline V gene. The CDR3 spans 15 residues. DNA of the CDR3: TGTGCCAGCAGCCAGATTGCAGGGATAGGGTATGGCTACACCTTC. The encoded protein is CASSQIAGIGYGYTF.

The V and J genes are TRBV7-3 and TRBJ1-1; TRBD1 matches 8 bases. Germline lookup yields CDR1 SGHTA and CDR2 FQGTGA. There are 16 residues in the CDR3. The J segment lost 2 bases and the V segment lost 3 bases, leaving 8 bases of the junction unmatched. CDR3 nucleotides: TGTGCCAGCAGCTTCGACAGGGGAAGAGCTAACACTGAAGCTTTCTTT. The encoded protein is CASSFDRGRANTEAFF.

This clone was seen a few times. The V call is TRBV27, the J call TRBJ2-7, with D perhaps matching TRBD1 (5 bases). V shed 5 bases and J shed 3 bases, with 11 bases lying between them. The CDR3 loop spans 13 amino acids. In germline, CDR1 is MNHEY, CDR2 SMNVEV (reference sequence). CDR3 residues: CASSLQQDYEQYF. As DNA, the CDR3 is TGTGCCAGCAGTCTACAACAGGACTACGAGCAGTACTTC.

The chain has TRBV18 and TRBJ2-1; a weak D match, TRBD2 (5 bases). CDR3 size: 19 residues. Looked up from germline, CDR1 is KGHSH and CDR2 is LQKENI. Trimming cost V 3 bases and J 1 base, with 22 bases left between them. CDR3 sequence (DNA): TGTGCCAGCTCACCGAAGGATATTCGCGGGTGGGGATCCTACAATGAGCAGTTCTTC. This sequence encodes CASSPKDIRGWGSYNEQFF.

The rearrangement uses TRBV11-1 and TRBJ2-1, with TRBD1 matching 8 bases. The CDR3 has 16 residues. CDR1 is SGHAT, CDR2 FQDESV, per germline (reference sequence). J gave up 8 bases and V 0 bases, and 9 bases lay outside the gene matches. The CDR3 nucleotides read TGTGCCAGCAGCTTAGCCCCACCGACAGGGGCGGATGAGCAGTTCTTC. It yields the protein CASSLAPPTGADEQFF.

The rearrangement joins TRBV28 to TRBJ1-4, with D unresolved. V was pared by 3 bases and J by 0 bases, with 5 bases between. The germline V gene has CDR1 MDHEN and CDR2 SYDVKM. The CDR3 is 14 amino acids. The CDR3 region is CASSFQATNEKLFF. DNA of the CDR3: TGTGCCAGCAGTTTTCAGGCAACTAATGAAAAACTGTTTTTT.

The chain carries TRBV18 and TRBJ1-2; TRBD1 is a possible D gene (5 bases). V was clipped by 6 bases and J by 4 bases, with 24 bases between them. The germline gives CDR1 KGHSH, CDR2 LQKENI. The length of the CDR3 is 17 residues. The CDR3 spells CASSPRELDSLSYGYTF. The CDR3 DNA follows: TGTGCCAGCTCGCCCAGAGAGTTAGACAGCCTCTCCTATGGCTACACCTTC.

This clone was recorded only once. The gene calls are TRBV2 and TRBJ2-7, with TRBD1 identical over 7 bases. The CDR3 extends over 16 amino acids. The J segment lost 3 bases and the V segment lost 6 bases, leaving 14 bases of the junction unmatched. Germline CDR1 SNHLY, CDR2 FYNNEI. CDR3 in amino acids: CASSPSYRDRDYEQYF. The CDR3 DNA is TGTGCCAGCAGCCCGAGTTACCGGGACAGAGACTACGAGCAGTACTTC.

The rearrangement links TRBV6-6 to TRBJ1-3; TRBD1 is a possible D gene (5 bases). The CDR3 is made up of 15 amino acids. Germline values: CDR1 MNHNY, CDR2 SVGAGI (reference sequence). The germline V and J ends were trimmed by 6 bases and 4 bases, with 16 bases remaining between them. Here the CDR3 DNA reads TGTGCCAGCAGCCGGACCCCGGGGGACGGAAACACCATATATTTT. It yields the protein CASSRTPGDGNTIYF.

CDR3 region: CSAGTSGGINNIQYF. The CDR3 DNA follows: TGCAGCGCCGGGACTAGCGGGGGGATAAACAACATTCAGTACTTC. The V and J genes are TRBV29-1 and TRBJ2-4; 15 bases map to TRBD2. Trimming took 7 bases from V and 7 from J; bases not matched to a gene: 8. Per the germline V gene, CDR1 is SQVTM and CDR2 is ANQGSEA. CDR3 length: 15 residues.

This rearrangement joins TRBV19 to TRBJ2-1; 7 bases fit TRBD1. The length of the CDR3 is 16 residues. Germline CDR1 reads LNHDA; CDR2 reads SQIVND (reference sequence). V trimming: 5 bases; J trimming: 1 base; junction bases outside the gene matches: 8. DNA of the CDR3: TGTGCCAGTAGTCCTAGACAGGGTGTATCCTACAATGAGCAGTTCTTC. It translates to CASSPRQGVSYNEQFF.

The chain combines TRBV30 with TRBJ1-4; D ambiguous. The germline V gene encodes CDR1 GTSNPN and CDR2 SVGIG (reference sequence). Trimming removed 4 bases from V and 5 bases from J, with 11 bases in between. The CDR3 loop spans 13 amino acids. CDR3 DNA sequence: TGTGCCTGGAATAAACGGAGAAATGAAAAACTGTTTTTT. As protein: CAWNKRRNEKLFF.

The V call is TRBV5-1, the J call TRBJ1-2, with D unclear. Trimming took 5 bases from V and 4 from J, leaving 9 bases between them. The CDR3 sequence is 12 residues long. Germline CDR1 and CDR2: SGHRS and YFSETQ. The CDR3 DNA sequence: TGCGCCAGCAGAAGAGAATCCTATGGCTACACCTTC. Encoded protein: CASRRESYGYTF.

The rearrangement uses TRBV19 and TRBJ2-7, with 14 bases aligning to TRBD2. The CDR3 is made up of 15 amino acids. J lost 3 bases, V lost 5 bases, and 3 bases had no gene match. Germline V gives CDR1 LNHDA, CDR2 SQIVND (reference sequence). The CDR3, as DNA: TGTGCCAGTAGTCCTGGGACTAGCGGGGGCTACGAGCAGTACTTC. Translated: CASSPGTSGGYEQYF.

V gene TRBV4-3 combines with J gene TRBJ2-7; maybe TRBD1 (7 bases). The CDR3 covers 18 residues. V gave up 4 bases and J gave up 0 bases, with 22 bases separating them. Germline values: CDR1 LGHNA, CDR2 YSLEER. CDR3 sequence reads: CASSRSAAGQLSSYEQYF. Written as DNA, the CDR3 is TGCGCCAGCAGCCGCAGTGCCGCGGGACAGTTGAGCTCCTACGAGCAGTACTTC.

The chain joins TRBV2 to TRBJ1-6, with D maybe TRBD1 (6 bases). CDR1 is SNHLY, CDR2 FYNNEI, per germline. The V end lost 3 bases, the J end lost 2 bases, and 8 bases lay between the germline ends. This CDR3 is built from 15 residues. The DNA for the CDR3 is TGTGCCAGCAGTGAGACAGGCCCCTATAATTCACCCCTCCACTTT. Its protein product is CASSETGPYNSPLHF.

In this sample, this clone turned up once. The chain is built from TRBV19 and TRBJ2-7; 9 bases match TRBD1. Germline assignment: CDR1 LNHDA and CDR2 SQIVND (reference sequence). V was pared by 4 bases and J by 3 bases, with 10 bases of the junction left unmatched. The CDR3 contains 16 residues. The CDR3 DNA reads TGTGCCAGTAGTAGTCCCGGGACAGGGTTCGGCTACGAGCAGTACTTC. Translating gives CASSSPGTGFGYEQYF.

CDR3: CATSRDRQGGREAFF. The CDR3 DNA reads TGTGCCACCAGCAGGGATAGACAGGGGGGCCGGGAAGCTTTCTTT. The chain combines TRBV15 with TRBJ1-1; 9 bases line up with TRBD1. Germline V gene lookup returns CDR1 LNHNV and CDR2 YYDKDF (reference sequence). The CDR3 spans 15 residues. With V trimmed by 3 bases and J by 8 bases, 10 bases remained unmatched.

The chain employs TRBV5-3 and TRBJ2-7, with TRBD2 identical over 7 bases. TRBV5-3 is an ORF, and what it does is uncertain. CDR3 length equals 14 residues. V trimming: 8 bases; J trimming: 5 bases; junction bases outside the gene matches: 13. CDR3 in amino acids: CASSLAGQEDEQYF. As DNA, the CDR3 is TGTGCCAGCAGTTTAGCGGGCCAAGAGGACGAGCAGTACTTC.

CDR3 residues: CASGRGRTEAFF. The CDR3 nucleotides are TGTGCCAGCGGCAGGGGGCGAACTGAAGCTTTCTTT. The rearrangement uses TRBV27 and TRBJ1-1; 8 bases fit TRBD1. Losses at the gene ends were 8 bases for V and 5 bases for J; bases not matched to a gene: 4. Germline loops: CDR1 MNHEY, CDR2 SMNVEV (reference sequence). This CDR3 is 12 amino acids long.

The chain has TRBV5-1 and TRBJ2-7, with 7 bases lining up with TRBD2. Per the germline V gene, CDR1 is SGHRS and CDR2 is YFSETQ. This CDR3 is 15 amino acids long. The ends lost 8 bases at V and 0 bases at J; junction bases unmatched: 11. DNA for the CDR3: TGCGCCAGTCATAAGTCAGCGGGGCCCTCCTACGAGCAGTACTTC. This codes for CASHKSAGPSYEQYF.

V is TRBV29-1 and J is TRBJ2-1; D ambiguous. Germline V gene data show CDR1 as SQVTM and CDR2 as ANQGSEA. Trimming left V 5 bases short and J 3 bases short, with 11 bases between. The CDR3 totals 13 residues. The CDR3 is CSVTATHYNEQFF. For the CDR3, the DNA is TGCAGCGTTACCGCGACACACTACAATGAGCAGTTCTTC.

This rearrangement joins TRBV6-6 to TRBJ1-3; D is perhaps TRBD1 (6 bases). The CDR3 extends over 16 amino acids. Germline V CDR1 and CDR2: MNHNY, SVGAGI (reference sequence). V gave up 1 base and J gave up 0 bases, with 10 bases separating them. This CDR3 reads CASSYWTEPSGNTIYF. For the CDR3, the DNA is TGTGCCAGCAGTTACTGGACAGAGCCCTCTGGAAACACCATATATTTT.

The rearrangement joins TRBV7-9 to TRBJ2-7, with D possibly being TRBD2 (5 bases). Germline CDR1 reads SEHNR; CDR2 reads FQNEAQ (reference sequence). The CDR3 covers 12 residues. Deletions cut 2 bases from V and 4 bases from J, with 6 bases between. The CDR3 here is CASSLTGYEQYF. The CDR3 coding sequence is TGTGCCAGCAGCTTAACGGGATACGAGCAGTACTTC.